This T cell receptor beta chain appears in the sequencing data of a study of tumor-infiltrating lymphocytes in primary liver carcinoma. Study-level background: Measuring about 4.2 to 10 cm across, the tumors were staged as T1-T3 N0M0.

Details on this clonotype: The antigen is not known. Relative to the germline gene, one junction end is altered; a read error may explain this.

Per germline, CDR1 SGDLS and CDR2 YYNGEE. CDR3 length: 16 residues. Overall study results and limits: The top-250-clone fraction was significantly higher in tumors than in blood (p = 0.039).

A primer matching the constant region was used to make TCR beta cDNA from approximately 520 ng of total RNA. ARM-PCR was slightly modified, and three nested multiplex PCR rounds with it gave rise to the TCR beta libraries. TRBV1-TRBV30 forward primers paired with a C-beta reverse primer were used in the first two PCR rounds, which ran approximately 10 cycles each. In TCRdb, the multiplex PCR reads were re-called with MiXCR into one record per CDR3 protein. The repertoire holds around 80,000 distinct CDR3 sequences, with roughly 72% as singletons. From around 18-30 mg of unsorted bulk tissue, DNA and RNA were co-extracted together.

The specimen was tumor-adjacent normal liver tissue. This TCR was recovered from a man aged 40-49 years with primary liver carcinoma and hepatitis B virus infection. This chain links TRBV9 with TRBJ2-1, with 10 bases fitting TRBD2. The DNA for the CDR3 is TGTACCAGCAGCCCAGCCGGACTAGCGGACTACAATGAGCAGTTCTTC. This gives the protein CTSSPAGLADYNEQFF.